Below, 27 T cell receptor beta chains from the same sample are listed, as sequenced in a study of early T cells in non-severe SARS-CoV-2 infection. One entry per CDR3 protein results from TCRdb running MiXCR on the 5' RACE reads. This sample has tens of thousands of distinct CDR3 sequences; more than 10% occur once, and the top ten carry approximately 1.1%. The sequencing used whole blood, collected at baseline. The source of these receptors is an adult who was a healthcare worker with PCR-confirmed SARS-CoV-2 infection or an uninfected control (not recorded which). The donor label of this sample is uncertain.

The V call is TRBV10-3, the J call TRBJ2-5; D call uncertain. The length of the CDR3 is 11 residues. Trimming took off 6 bases at V and 2 bases at J, with 4 bases between the two ends. Looked up from germline, CDR1 is ENHRY and CDR2 is SYGVKD. The CDR3 loop is CAISSQETQYF. The CDR3 DNA reads TGTGCCATCAGCAGTCAAGAGACCCAGTACTTC.

This rearrangement joins TRBV5-1 to TRBJ1-1; D ambiguous. Per the germline V gene, CDR1 is SGHRS and CDR2 is YFSETQ. Trimming removed 0 bases from V and 2 bases from J, with 11 bases in between. The CDR3 runs 15 residues. The CDR3 nucleotides are TGCGCCAGCAGCTTGGATTTCGGCACAAACACTGAAGCTTTCTTT. Amino acids: CASSLDFGTNTEAFF.

This clonotype was seen repeatedly, ten times or more. The chain couples TRBV7-2 to TRBJ2-5; 10 bases are shared with TRBD2. The CDR3 has 15 residues. From germline, CDR1 is SGHTA and CDR2 FQGNSA. V was pared by 5 bases and J by 2 bases, with 5 bases of the junction left unmatched. The CDR3 protein is CASSRWTSGQETQYF. CDR3 nucleotides: TGTGCCAGCAGCCGTTGGACTAGCGGACAAGAGACCCAGTACTTC.

The chain has TRBV6-6 and TRBJ1-2, with 8 nucleotides matching TRBD1. The CDR3 is made up of 13 amino acids. Germline assignment: CDR1 MNHNY and CDR2 SVGAGI (reference sequence). The ends lost 5 bases at V and 4 bases at J; junction bases unmatched: 3. CDR3 region: CASSPGQVYGYTF. The CDR3 DNA is TGTGCCAGCAGTCCGGGACAGGTCTATGGCTACACCTTC.

This clonotype counts as medium-sized. The chain is built from TRBV6-2 or TRBV6-3 and TRBJ1-2; D remains unclear. V lost 4 bases, J lost 6 bases, and 21 bases lay in between. This CDR3 is 16 amino acids long. CDR1 and CDR2 from the germline V gene are MNHEY and SVGEGT. Here the CDR3 reads CASSFSPRDELNGYTF. The CDR3 DNA reads as TGTGCCAGCAGTTTTTCCCCACGGGATGAATTAAATGGCTACACCTTC.

This clonotype was found a few times. The V and J genes are TRBV5-1 and TRBJ2-3; maybe TRBD2 (6 bases). The V gene lost 5 bases and the J gene lost 0 bases, with 13 bases spanning the gap. Germline V gene lookup returns CDR1 SGHRS and CDR2 YFSETQ. This CDR3 spans 15 amino acids. For the CDR3, the DNA is TGCGCCAGCAGACCTGGAGGGGACAGCACAGATACGCAGTATTTT. Translated, it gives CASRPGGDSTDTQYF. Full variable domain (rest looked up from reference TRBV5-1 and TRBJ2-3): KAGVTQTPRYLIKTRGQQVTLSCSPISGHRSVSWYQQTPGQGLQFLFEYFSETQRNKGNFPGRFSGRQFSNSRSEMNVSTLELGDSALYLCASRPGGDSTDTQYFGPGTRLTVL.

V is TRBV5-5 and J is TRBJ1-2, with D tentatively TRBD1 (5 bases). CDR3 length: 17 residues. Trimming cost V 2 bases and J 4 bases, with 21 bases left between them. Germline CDR1 reads SGHKS; CDR2 reads YYEKEE (reference sequence). The CDR3 DNA reads TGTGCCAGCAGCTTCAGCGGCGGAGGGGCGCGCGGCTATGGCTACACCTTC. It yields the protein CASSFSGGGARGYGYTF.

The gene calls are TRBV27 and TRBJ2-3, with a possible D match to TRBD1 (6 bases). The V end was cut by 3 bases, the J end by 5 bases, with 12 bases between. Germline CDR1 is MNHEY and CDR2 is SMNVEV (reference sequence). The CDR3 consists of 14 residues. The CDR3 sequence: CASSLTQGEDTQYF. CDR3 DNA: TGTGCCAGCAGTTTGACACAGGGAGAAGATACGCAGTATTTT.

The CDR3 region is CASSLSPGTGMNTEAFF. CDR3 bases: TGTGCCAGCAGTTTATCACCCGGGACAGGGATGAACACTGAAGCTTTCTTT. The chain couples TRBV27 to TRBJ1-1, with 9 bases fitting TRBD1. The trim removed 0 bases at V and 0 bases at J, leaving 5 bases unmatched. The CDR3 extends over 17 amino acids. Germline V gene sequence: CDR1 MNHEY, CDR2 SMNVEV (reference sequence).

The table lists this clonotype with many counts. This chain uses TRBV3-1 with TRBJ2-3; D unresolved. Trimming removed 1 base at V and 3 bases at J, with 14 bases between. CDR3 size: 16 residues. Germline CDR1 and CDR2: LGHDT and YNNKEL (reference sequence). This CDR3 is CASSQVSVVGTDTQYF. In DNA, the CDR3 is TGTGCCAGCAGCCAAGTTTCGGTTGTGGGTACAGATACGCAGTATTTT.

This clonotype has just a few counts. The rearrangement uses TRBV12-3 or TRBV12-4 and TRBJ2-1, with 9 bases fitting TRBD1. The CDR3 loop spans 15 amino acids. J was trimmed by 5 bases and V by 4 bases; bases with no gene match: 6. The CDR3 DNA is TGTGCCAGCAGTTCAGGACAGGGGAAGAACAATGAGCAGTTCTTC. This sequence encodes CASSSGQGKNNEQFF.

This clonotype was picked up many times. The rearrangement links TRBV12-3 or TRBV12-4 to TRBJ2-1; no definite D call. CDR3 length: 12 residues. Trimming stripped 6 bases from V and 10 bases from J, with 13 bases between. The CDR3 protein is CASRVRVGEQFF. CDR3 DNA sequence: TGTGCCAGCAGAGTTAGGGTGGGAGAGCAGTTCTTC.

In this sample, this clonotype turned up a few times. One end of the junction varies from germline; a read error may be responsible. The chain uses TRBV10-3 and TRBJ1-3; D not resolved. Germline V gene lookup returns CDR1 ENHRY and CDR2 SYGVKD. CDR3 length: 13 residues. The CDR3 DNA is TGTGCCATTAGGTTCAACTCTGAAAACACCATATATTTT. Residues: CAIRFNSENTIYF.

The chain uses TRBV6-1 and TRBJ1-4, with D hard to call. Germline V gene lookup returns CDR1 MNHNS and CDR2 SASEGT. The V end lost 1 base, the J end lost 7 bases, and 10 bases lay between the germline ends. CDR3 size: 14 residues. CDR3 residues: CASSEVWTVEKLFF. The CDR3 DNA reads as TGTGCCAGCAGTGAAGTTTGGACGGTTGAAAAACTGTTTTTT.

V gene TRBV20-1 combines with J gene TRBJ2-1; 10 bases are shared with TRBD2. V gave up 5 bases and J gave up 6 bases; unmatched junction bases: 7. This CDR3 region has 14 residues. The germline gives CDR1 DFQATT, CDR2 SNEGSKA (reference sequence). The CDR3, as DNA: TGCAGTGCTCCCCTCCAGCGGGGGGGCAATGAGCAGTTCTTC. This sequence encodes CSAPLQRGGNEQFF.

Only a few counts were recorded for this clonotype. The chain employs TRBV13 and TRBJ2-3, with 9 bases that match TRBD1. Germline V lookup: CDR1 PRHDT, CDR2 FYEKMQ (reference sequence). With 5 bases clipped from V and 5 bases from J, the junction kept 11 bases outside the gene matches. The CDR3 is 16 amino acids. CDR3 in amino acids: CASSTTTGGAGDTQYF. Here the CDR3 DNA reads TGTGCCAGCAGCACCACAACAGGGGGCGCGGGAGATACGCAGTATTTT.

The chain couples TRBV12-5 to TRBJ1-2; D is unresolved. The V gene lost 7 bases and the J gene lost 4 bases, with 13 bases spanning the gap. CDR3 length: 13 amino acids. Germline assignment: CDR1 LGHNT and CDR2 FRNRAP. CDR3 protein: CASALQEGYGYTF. CDR3 nucleotides: TGTGCTAGTGCTCTCCAGGAGGGCTATGGCTACACCTTC.

This chain links TRBV18 with TRBJ1-1; D remains ambiguous. CDR1 is KGHSH and CDR2 is LQKENI in the germline V gene. This CDR3 is built from 14 residues. Trimming stripped 3 bases from V and 2 bases from J, with 10 bases between. Written as DNA, the CDR3 is TGTGCCAGCTCACCCAACCGGGAAAACACTGAAGCTTTCTTT. Its translation: CASSPNRENTEAFF.

A few counts support this clonotype. The V and J genes are TRBV20-1 and TRBJ1-6, with TRBD1 matching 9 bases. Germline V lookup: CDR1 DFQATT, CDR2 SNEGSKA (reference sequence). The CDR3 sequence is 14 residues long. Trimming cost V 2 bases and J 7 bases; bases outside gene matches: 3. The CDR3 region has the DNA TGCAGTGCTAGATGGGGACAGGGCAATTCACCCCTCCACTTT. As protein: CSARWGQGNSPLHF.

This clonotype was found a few times. The chain recombines TRBV4-1 with TRBJ2-1; D is uncertain. From germline, CDR1 is MGHRA and CDR2 YSYEKL. The V gene lost 0 bases and the J gene lost 6 bases, with 6 bases spanning the gap. This CDR3 is built from 13 residues. CDR3 sequence reads: CASSQDRPNEQFF. The CDR3 DNA follows: TGCGCCAGCAGCCAAGACCGCCCCAATGAGCAGTTCTTC.

The CDR3 protein is CASSYSNGYSSGNTIYF. As DNA, the CDR3 is TGTGCCAGCAGTTACTCGAACGGTTATTCCTCTGGAAACACCATATATTTT. This chain joins TRBV6-6 and TRBJ1-3; D is undetermined. This CDR3 comprises 17 residues. Looked up from germline, CDR1 is MNHNY and CDR2 is SVGAGI (reference sequence). Trimming pared 0 bases from V and 0 bases from J, leaving 12 bases between.

V and J are TRBV7-9 and TRBJ2-5; D ambiguous. CDR1 SEHNR and CDR2 FQNEAQ come from the germline V gene (reference sequence). The CDR3 is 14 amino acids. V was pared by 1 base and J by 1 base, with 7 bases between. CDR3 nucleotide sequence: TGTGCCAGCAGCTTAGTCGGCAGCCAAGAGACCCAGTACTTC. It codes for CASSLVGSQETQYF.

V gene TRBV20-1 combines with J gene TRBJ1-5; D not certain. Trimming took 0 bases from V and 0 from J, leaving 9 bases between them. Germline CDR1 and CDR2: DFQATT and SNEGSKA (reference sequence). The CDR3 spans 15 residues. The CDR3 sequence is CSARDRQYSNQPQHF. The DNA for the CDR3 is TGCAGTGCTAGAGATCGTCAGTATAGCAATCAGCCCCAGCATTTT.

This clonotype occurred many times. The chain joins TRBV24-1 to TRBJ2-3; 8 bases agree with TRBD1. Per the germline V gene, CDR1 is KGHDR and CDR2 is SFDVKD. This CDR3 is built from 12 residues. After removal of 9 bases from V and 3 bases from J, the junction contained 1 base not matched to a gene. CDR3 in DNA: TGTGCCACCGGACAGGGTACAGATACGCAGTATTTT. This translates into CATGQGTDTQYF.

This chain uses TRBV5-1 with TRBJ2-7, with D perhaps matching TRBD2 (6 bases). The V gene's germline CDR1 is SGHRS and CDR2 YFSETQ. The CDR3 runs 15 residues. V was cut by 5 bases and J by 1 base, with 16 bases left in between. CDR3 sequence reads: CASSRDSTTSYEQYV. DNA of the CDR3: TGCGCCAGCAGTCGGGACTCCACAACTTCCTACGAGCAGTACGTC.

This clonotype appeared a few times. J is TRBJ2-3 and V is TRBV5-1; the D is unclear. Trimming took off 2 bases at V and 1 base at J, with 17 bases between the two ends. The CDR3 extends over 17 amino acids. Germline loops: CDR1 SGHRS, CDR2 YFSETQ. CDR3 in amino acids: CASSFLDSGPGTDTQYF. In DNA, the CDR3 is TGCGCCAGCAGCTTCTTAGACTCCGGGCCTGGCACAGATACGCAGTATTTT.

The V call is TRBV20-1, the J call TRBJ2-3, with D perhaps matching TRBD1 (6 bases). Per the germline V gene, CDR1 is DFQATT and CDR2 is SNEGSKA (reference sequence). This CDR3 has 14 amino acids. V lost 2 bases, J lost 4 bases, and 13 bases lay in between. The CDR3 DNA reads TGCAGTGCTAGAAAGGTACAGGGCCCAGATACGCAGTATTTT. The encoded protein is CSARKVQGPDTQYF.